The rows below give T cell receptor beta chains drawn from one sample of a study of early T cells in non-severe SARS-CoV-2 infection. One entry per CDR3 protein results from TCRdb running MiXCR on the 5' RACE reads. The sample lists some 30,000 distinct CDR3 sequences, roughly 5% occurring once. Specimen: whole blood. These receptors came from an adult who was a healthcare worker with PCR-confirmed SARS-CoV-2 infection or an uninfected control (not recorded which). CDR3s include the opening cysteine and the closing phenylalanine or tryptophan. Fields, in order: V gene, D gene, clone size, J gene, CDR3 protein, CDR3 DNA. D genes are given only for firm matches. Size values are once, few and many counts, or a class for expanded clones, and some rows have none.

TRBV7-9	-	many	TRBJ1-5	CASSPDGGQPQHF	TGTGCCAGCAGCCCCGATGGGGGCCAGCCCCAGCATTTT
TRBV12-3/TRBV12-4	-	-	TRBJ2-5	CASNFRGLGETQYF	TGTGCCAGCAATTTTCGGGGGCTGGGAGAGACCCAGTACTTC
TRBV9	-	-	TRBJ1-3	CASSVAVAGDTIYF	TGTGCCAGCAGCGTAGCGGTTGCGGGTGACACCATATATTTT
TRBV5-4	-	-	TRBJ2-1	CASSLTGRKQFF	TGTGCCAGCAGCCTGACCGGCCGAAAGCAGTTCTTC
TRBV7-2	-	many	TRBJ2-5	CASSRSRGANQETQYF	TGTGCCAGCAGCCGTTCCCGGGGGGCCAACCAAGAGACCCAGTACTTC
TRBV20-1	-	many	TRBJ2-3	CSAISGKGTDTQYF	TGCAGTGCTATCTCCGGGAAAGGGACAGATACGCAGTATTTT
TRBV27	-	many	TRBJ2-1	CASSLWASPYNEQFF	TGTGCCAGCAGTTTATGGGCCAGCCCCTACAATGAGCAGTTCTTC
TRBV3-1	TRBD1	-	TRBJ1-1	CASSQQGGTTEAFF	TGTGCCAGCAGCCAACAGGGGGGTACCACTGAAGCTTTCTTT
TRBV5-6	TRBD1	medium-sized	TRBJ1-1	CASSLGQGFGTDTEAFF	TGTGCCAGCAGCTTGGGACAGGGGTTCGGAACGGACACTGAAGCTTTCTTT
TRBV20-1	-	-	TRBJ2-7	CSARDTGAQQYF	TGCAGTGCTAGAGATACCGGGGCCCAGCAGTACTTC
TRBV12-3/TRBV12-4	-	many	TRBJ1-2	CASSPTEIYGYTF	TGTGCCAGCAGTCCGACAGAGATCTATGGCTACACCTTC
TRBV2	-	many	TRBJ1-6	CASTLSWDPGTSPLHF	TGTGCCAGCACCCTTTCCTGGGACCCAGGGACTTCACCCCTCCACTTT
TRBV6-5	-	-	TRBJ2-1	CASGVVFSPTSEQFF	TGTGCCAGCGGTGTCGTTTTTTCTCCTACAAGTGAGCAGTTCTTC
TRBV28	-	medium-sized	TRBJ2-7	CASSFPGEQYF	TGTGCCAGCAGTTTTCCCGGCGAGCAGTACTTC
TRBV30	-	few	TRBJ1-4	CALALWGEKLFF	TGTGCCCTGGCTCTATGGGGAGAAAAACTGTTTTTT
TRBV12-5	TRBD2	many	TRBJ2-3	CASGRGTSGSADTQYF	TGTGCTAGTGGCCGCGGTACTAGCGGGAGTGCAGATACGCAGTATTTT
TRBV20-1	TRBD2	few	TRBJ2-2	CSARDPLAGDQNTGELFF	TGCAGTGCTAGAGATCCACTAGCGGGGGACCAGAACACCGGGGAGCTGTTTTTT
TRBV5-1	TRBD2	few	TRBJ2-1	CASSPVGLAGSVNEQFF	TGCGCCAGCAGCCCCGTGGGACTAGCGGGATCTGTAAATGAGCAGTTCTTC
TRBV4-1	-	few	TRBJ2-2	CASLVQGTGELFF	TGCGCCAGCTTAGTACAGGGCACCGGGGAGCTGTTTTTT
TRBV27	TRBD1	many	TRBJ2-7	CASSSTPGQGIEEQYF	TGTGCCAGCAGTTCCACACCGGGACAGGGTATCGAGGAGCAGTACTTC
TRBV11-3	-	many	TRBJ2-5	CASSLTDRQETQYF	TGTGCCAGCAGCTTAACGGACAGACAAGAGACCCAGTACTTC
TRBV5-6	-	few	TRBJ2-1	CASSLGPDLAQFF	TGTGCCAGCAGCTTGGGCCCTGATCTCGCGCAGTTCTTC
TRBV7-9	-	medium-sized	TRBJ2-3	CASSLAEAADTQYF	TGTGCCAGCAGCTTAGCGGAGGCCGCAGATACGCAGTATTTT
TRBV5-1	-	many	TRBJ1-2	CASNSHGYTF	TGCGCCAGCAATTCCCACGGCTACACCTTC
TRBV5-4	TRBD2	many	TRBJ2-1	CASMLTSGVNEQFF	TGTGCCAGCATGTTGACTAGCGGGGTGAATGAGCAGTTCTTC
TRBV20-1	-	-	TRBJ2-7	CSASGPSHPDEQYF	TGCAGTGCTTCAGGCCCTAGCCACCCGGACGAGCAGTACTTC
TRBV11-2	-	-	TRBJ2-1	CASSGYTLWNEQFF	TGTGCCAGCAGCGGGTACACCCTATGGAATGAGCAGTTCTTC
TRBV20-1	TRBD1	few	TRBJ2-7	CSARPGQGIHEQYF	TGCAGTGCTAGACCGGGACAGGGGATCCACGAGCAGTACTTC
TRBV3-1	-	many	TRBJ2-1	CASSQEAGRNEQFF	TGTGCCAGCAGCCAAGAGGCAGGGCGTAATGAGCAGTTCTTC
TRBV10-3	-	-	TRBJ2-5	CAIMEGGGETQYF	TGTGCCATCATGGAGGGAGGCGGAGAGACCCAGTACTTC
TRBV18	TRBD1	many	TRBJ2-7	CASSKDRAGEQYF	TGTGCCAGCTCAAAGGACAGGGCTGGCGAGCAGTACTTC
TRBV25-1	-	-	TRBJ2-2	CASIVNGVDTGELFF	TGTGCCAGCATAGTAAACGGGGTCGACACCGGGGAGCTGTTTTTT
TRBV11-2	TRBD2	many	TRBJ2-2	CASSFSSGKSGELFF	TGTGCCAGCAGCTTTTCCAGCGGGAAGTCCGGGGAGCTGTTTTTT
TRBV5-1	-	many	TRBJ2-7	CASSATRPYEQYF	TGCGCCAGCAGCGCCACAAGGCCCTACGAGCAGTACTTC
TRBV18	-	many	TRBJ1-2	CASSPGTGYTF	TGTGCCAGCTCACCCGGGACTGGCTACACCTTC
TRBV28	-	many	TRBJ2-7	CASSFGTGRKEQYF	TGTGCCAGCAGTTTTGGAACAGGGCGGAAAGAGCAGTACTTC
TRBV5-4	TRBD1	many	TRBJ2-1	CASSRDRGAYNEQFF	TGTGCCAGCAGCCGGGACAGGGGGGCCTACAATGAGCAGTTCTTC
TRBV18	-	many	TRBJ2-3	CASSPPRGAQADTQYF	TGTGCCAGCTCACCACCGCGGGGCGCCCAAGCAGATACGCAGTATTTT
TRBV20-1	TRBD2	many	TRBJ2-2	CSASSSGGALNTGELFF	TGCAGTGCTAGCTCTAGCGGGGGGGCCCTAAACACCGGGGAGCTGTTTTTT
TRBV12-3/TRBV12-4	TRBD2	many	TRBJ2-7	CASRTSGGQVEQYF	TGTGCCAGCAGGACGAGCGGGGGCCAGGTCGAGCAGTACTTC
TRBV28	TRBD2	many	TRBJ2-2	CASSLAGLNTGELFF	TGTGCCAGCAGCCTAGCGGGCTTGAACACCGGGGAGCTGTTTTTT
TRBV18	TRBD1	many	TRBJ1-5	CASSPNQGGLDQPQHF	TGTGCCAGCTCACCCAACCAGGGGGGTCTCGATCAGCCCCAGCATTTT